One and the same sample provided the 30 T cell receptor beta chains below, sequenced in a study of shared clonotypes between healthy human individuals. Repertoires were generated with immunoSEQ multiplex PCR, while TCRdb's copy carries only in-frame clones and drops some. Counted here are about 1 million clones, about 70% occurring once; the ten biggest clones make up 1.5%. Sequenced material: memory CD4+ T cells sorted from blood. Subset defined: CD45RA-negative fraction. These receptors were obtained from a man between 18 and 35 years old in good health.

This chain links TRBV10-3 with TRBJ2-3; D is perhaps TRBD1 (6 bases). V lost 5 bases and J lost 0, with 15 bases in between. Germline values: CDR1 ENHRY, CDR2 SYGVKD. The CDR3 is made up of 16 amino acids. This chain's CDR3 is CAISYGQSTSTDTQYF. In nucleotides, the CDR3 is TGTGCCATCAGTTACGGACAGTCTACTAGCACAGATACGCAGTATTTT.

Notes on this clone: Possible read error: a much larger clone is one base away. This CDR3 is also generated by other DNA sequences in the sample. The J gene is TRBJ2-7, the V gene TRBV6-6, with D possibly being TRBD1 or TRBD2 (5 bases each). CDR3 length: 13 residues. The V end lost 5 bases, the J end lost 0 bases, and 8 bases lay between the germline ends. Germline V gives CDR1 MNHNY, CDR2 SVGAGI (reference sequence). The CDR3 loop is CASSPGSSYEQYF. CDR3 sequence (DNA): TGTGCCAGCAGTCCAGGGAGCTCCTACGAGCAGTACTTC.

This chain joins TRBV5-1 and TRBJ2-5; 7 bases align to TRBD1. Looked up from germline, CDR1 is SGHRS and CDR2 is YFSETQ. This CDR3 spans 15 amino acids. V lost 4 bases, J lost 7 bases, and 13 bases stayed unmatched. CDR3 DNA: TGCGCCAGCAGCCCGCAGCCGACAGGGCTTGGGACCCAGTACTTC. Translating it yields CASSPQPTGLGTQYF.

The chain employs TRBV27 and TRBJ2-6; 12 nucleotides line up with TRBD2. There are 19 residues in the CDR3. The J segment lost 4 bases and the V segment lost 6 bases, leaving 13 bases of the junction unmatched. The germline V gene encodes CDR1 MNHEY and CDR2 SMNVEV (reference sequence). Written as DNA, the CDR3 is TGTGCCAGCAGCAATACGACTAGCGGGGGAAATCAAGGGGCCAACGTCCTGACTTTC. Translated, it gives CASSNTTSGGNQGANVLTF. The complete variable domain, with remaining parts taken from reference TRBV27 and TRBJ2-6, reads EAQVTQNPRYLITVTGKKLTVTCSQNMNHEYMSWYRQDPGLGLRQIYYSMNVEVTDKGDVPEGYKVSRKEKRNFPLILESPSPNQTSLYFCASSNTTSGGNQGANVLTFGAGSRLTVL.

A few counts support this clone. This chain joins TRBV6-6 and TRBJ1-3; D gene unclear. CDR3 length: 15 residues. Germline V gives CDR1 MNHNY, CDR2 SVGAGI (reference sequence). Trimming left V 5 bases short and J 0 bases short, with 11 bases between. The DNA of the CDR3 is TGTGCCAGCAGTCGCTACGGGAGCTCTGGAAACACCATATATTTT. As protein: CASSRYGSSGNTIYF.

This chain uses TRBV11-2 with TRBJ2-1; 8 bases agree with TRBD1. V trimming: 1 base; J trimming: 7 bases; junction bases outside the gene matches: 9. Germline V gene sequence: CDR1 SGHAT, CDR2 FQNNGV. The CDR3 sequence is 16 residues long. CDR3 bases: TGTGCCAGCAGCTTAGTGGTTCAGGGGGCTAAAAATGAGCAGTTCTTC. This encodes CASSLVVQGAKNEQFF.

The V and J genes are TRBV7-2 and TRBJ2-3, with TRBD2 matching 7 bases. CDR3 length: 15 residues. With 4 bases clipped from V and 13 bases from J, the junction kept 17 bases outside the gene matches. The germline gives CDR1 SGHTA, CDR2 FQGNSA. CDR3 coding DNA: TGTGCCAGCAGCTCCGCCGGGGGGACCAAGATCGGAAAGTATTTT. Protein: CASSSAGGTKIGKYF.

This clone has just a few counts. Additional DNA sequences in this sample encode the identical CDR3. The chain links TRBV30 to TRBJ1-1; D gene ambiguous. Germline values: CDR1 GTSNPN, CDR2 SVGIG (reference sequence). Between the trimmed V and J ends, which lost 2 bases and 2 bases, there was a span of 6 bases. The CDR3 consists of 12 residues. The CDR3 coding sequence is TGTGCCTGGAGTCGCCCAAACACTGAAGCTTTCTTT. This gives the protein CAWSRPNTEAFF.

This clone was counted ten times or more. The sample holds other DNA sequences that translate to the same CDR3. The chain links TRBV5-1 to TRBJ1-1; 7 nucleotides align to TRBD1. Trimming took 0 bases from V and 4 from J; bases not matched to a gene: 3. This CDR3 contains 14 residues. From germline, CDR1 is SGHRS and CDR2 YFSETQ. In DNA, the CDR3 is TGCGCCAGCAGCTTGGCCTCAGGGGGCACTGAAGCTTTCTTT. Its protein product is CASSLASGGTEAFF.

The rearrangement links TRBV19 to TRBJ2-1; D possibly corresponds to TRBD2 (5 bases). In germline, CDR1 is LNHDA, CDR2 SQIVND (reference sequence). The CDR3 spans 14 residues. Trimming stripped 8 bases from V and 0 bases from J, with 11 bases between. The CDR3 DNA reads as TGTGCCAGTGGGAGACCCTTCTCCTACAATGAGCAGTTCTTC. This sequence encodes CASGRPFSYNEQFF.

The chain uses TRBV5-1 and TRBJ1-2; D is perhaps TRBD1 (6 bases). Germline CDR1 and CDR2: SGHRS and YFSETQ. This CDR3 has 16 amino acids. Trimming took 0 bases from V and 6 from J, leaving 18 bases between them. Written as DNA, the CDR3 is TGCGCCAGCAGCTTGGTCGCAACAGGGATAGGGGATGGCTACACCTTC. Amino acid sequence: CASSLVATGIGDGYTF.

The chain couples TRBV18 to TRBJ2-4; 8 bases are a match to TRBD2. The CDR3 runs 15 residues. CDR1 KGHSH and CDR2 LQKENI come from the germline V gene. V shed 1 base, J shed 9 bases, and the junction held 8 bases outside the gene matches. The CDR3 sequence is CASSPQAAGVIIQYF. The CDR3 nucleotides read TGTGCCAGCTCACCACAGGCAGCGGGAGTTATCATTCAGTACTTC.

This rearrangement joins TRBV7-2 to TRBJ2-1; maybe TRBD1 (5 bases). Trimming pared 1 base from V and 9 bases from J, leaving 19 bases between. CDR1 is SGHTA and CDR2 is FQGNSA in the germline V gene. This CDR3 has 16 amino acids. In DNA form, the CDR3 reads TGTGCCAGCAGCTTAGTAGCAGGGTTGGGAAGTAGTGAGCAGTTCTTC. It is translated as CASSLVAGLGSSEQFF.

The CDR3 protein is CASSLAPTENTGELFF. CDR3 nucleotides: TGCGCCAGCAGCTTGGCCCCGACAGAAAACACCGGGGAGCTGTTTTTT. The V gene is TRBV5-1, the J gene TRBJ2-2; D might be TRBD1 (5 bases). Trimming took off 0 bases at V and 2 bases at J, with 11 bases between the two ends. Per the germline V gene, CDR1 is SGHRS and CDR2 is YFSETQ. This CDR3 comprises 16 residues.

CDR3 loop: CASSQERAGVDYTF. In DNA form, the CDR3 reads TGCGCCAGCAGCCAAGAGAGGGCAGGCGTGGACTACACCTTC. The rearrangement joins TRBV4-1 to TRBJ1-2, with D uncertain. V was clipped by 0 bases and J by 10 bases, with 15 bases between them. Germline V lookup: CDR1 MGHRA, CDR2 YSYEKL. This CDR3 spans 14 amino acids.

The J gene is TRBJ1-1, the V gene TRBV29-1; no firm D call. V was trimmed by 7 bases and J by 1 base, leaving 13 bases between them. CDR1 and CDR2 from the germline V gene are SQVTM and ANQGSEA. The CDR3 runs 13 residues. This CDR3 reads CSADPDRNTEAFF. The CDR3 coding sequence is TGCAGCGCAGACCCCGACCGGAACACTGAAGCTTTCTTT. The full variable domain, with the rest looked up from reference TRBV29-1 and TRBJ1-1, is SAVISQKPSRDICQRGTSLTIQCQVDSQVTMMFWYRQQPGQSLTLIATANQGSEATYESGFVIDKFPISRPNLTFSTLTVSNMSPEDSSIYLCSADPDRNTEAFFGQGTRLTVV.

This clone appeared a few times. This chain links TRBV9 with TRBJ1-6; the D is unclear. V lost 0 bases and J lost 6, with 10 bases in between. The CDR3 extends over 15 amino acids. Germline V gene sequence: CDR1 SGDLS, CDR2 YYNGEE. CDR3 amino acids: CASSVGQALNSPLHF. The CDR3 bases are TGTGCCAGCAGCGTAGGGCAGGCCCTTAATTCACCCCTCCACTTT.

The chain has TRBV5-5 and TRBJ1-6; D uncertain. Trimming pared 3 bases from V and 0 bases from J, leaving 13 bases between. This CDR3 contains 17 residues. Germline V gene sequence: CDR1 SGHKS, CDR2 YYEKEE (reference sequence). The CDR3 coding sequence is TGTGCCAGCAGCTGGGCCCCCCCGAGCTCCTATAATTCACCCCTCCACTTT. Translation: CASSWAPPSSYNSPLHF.

This clone has a handful of counts. This rearrangement joins TRBV30 to TRBJ1-6; 7 bases agree with TRBD1. With V trimmed by 1 base and J by 0 bases, 6 bases remained unmatched. The germline gives CDR1 GTSNPN, CDR2 SVGIG (reference sequence). The CDR3 has 17 residues. For the CDR3, the DNA is TGTGCCTGGAGTGGGCCACAGGGGAGCTCCTATAATTCACCCCTCCACTTT. This translates into CAWSGPQGSSYNSPLHF.

Worth noting for this clone: Other DNA sequences within the sample encode an identical CDR3. The chain joins TRBV5-1 to TRBJ1-1; no clear D. Germline V lookup: CDR1 SGHRS, CDR2 YFSETQ. Trimming took 0 bases from V and 5 from J, leaving 8 bases between them. The CDR3 consists of 13 residues. The CDR3 loop reads CASSLGAGTEAFF. CDR3 nucleotides: TGCGCCAGCAGCTTGGGAGCGGGAACTGAAGCTTTCTTT.

The chain uses TRBV28 and TRBJ2-3, with D tentatively TRBD1 (6 bases). The V gene lost 2 bases and the J gene lost 0 bases, with 9 bases spanning the gap. The CDR3 totals 15 residues. Germline CDR1 is MDHEN and CDR2 is SYDVKM. CDR3 in DNA: TGTGCCAGCAGTTTACCAGGGGCTAGCACAGATACGCAGTATTTT. Encoded protein: CASSLPGASTDTQYF. Drawing the rest from reference TRBV28 and TRBJ2-3, the complete variable domain is DVKVTQSSRYLVKRTGEKVFLECVQDMDHENMFWYRQDPGLGLRLIYFSYDVKMKEKGDIPEGYSVSREKKERFSLILESASTNQTSMYLCASSLPGASTDTQYFGPGTRLTVL.

The chain employs TRBV6-5 and TRBJ2-1, with 9 bases identical to TRBD2. The CDR3 runs to 12 residues. V shed 6 bases, J shed 11 bases, and the junction held 5 bases outside the gene matches. The germline CDR1 and CDR2 sequences are MNHEY and SVGAGI. The CDR3, as DNA: TGTGCCAGCAGAGCTAGCGGGACCCAGCAGTTCTTC. This sequence encodes CASRASGTQQFF.

V is TRBV6-5 and J is TRBJ2-3, with 11 bases matching TRBD2. The V segment lost 6 bases and the J segment 4 bases; nucleotides outside the gene matches: 6. Germline V gene lookup returns CDR1 MNHEY and CDR2 SVGAGI. This CDR3 is 15 amino acids long. The CDR3 region has the DNA TGTGCCAGCAGGGTAGCGGGAGGGCCGGCAGATACGCAGTATTTT. Its translation is CASRVAGGPADTQYF.

CDR3 nucleotides: TGTGCCAGCAGCTTGAATCCGCCCCCAGCGCCAAGCACAGATACGCAGTATTTT. It is translated as CASSLNPPPAPSTDTQYF. The V gene is TRBV5-5, the J gene TRBJ2-3; D is undetermined. Trimming stripped 1 base from V and 0 bases from J, with 18 bases between. Germline V lookup: CDR1 SGHKS, CDR2 YYEKEE (reference sequence). This CDR3 is 18 amino acids long. Looking up the rest from reference TRBV5-5 and TRBJ2-3 gives the full variable domain: DAGVTQSPTHLIKTRGQQVTLRCSPISGHKSVSWYQQVLGQGPQFIFQYYEKEERGRGNFPDRFSARQFPNYSSELNVNALLLGDSALYLCASSLNPPPAPSTDTQYFGPGTRLTVL.

The V and J genes are TRBV4-3 and TRBJ2-3, with 7 bases identical to TRBD2. Losses at the gene ends were 5 bases for V and 2 bases for J; bases not matched to a gene: 7. The CDR3 sequence is 15 residues long. CDR1 is LGHNA and CDR2 is YSLEER in the germline V gene. The CDR3 is CASSARGLTTDTQYF. DNA for the CDR3: TGCGCCAGCAGCGCGAGGGGACTAACCACAGATACGCAGTATTTT.

In DNA form, the CDR3 reads TGTGCCAGCAAAGGGGACGCCATGAATTCCCAGTACTTC. Amino acid sequence: CASKGDAMNSQYF. This chain uses TRBV6-1 with TRBJ2-5; the D gene could be TRBD1 or TRBD2 (5 bases each). The CDR3 loop spans 13 amino acids. V lost 7 bases and J 9 bases, leaving 18 bases between the germline ends. Germline V gives CDR1 MNHNS, CDR2 SASEGT.

The chain employs TRBV28 and TRBJ2-6; unclear D gene. V was cut by 3 bases and J by 1 base, with 10 bases left in between. The CDR3 runs to 16 residues. Germline CDR1 and CDR2: MDHEN and SYDVKM. CDR3 residues: CASSFTPQSGANVLTF. DNA of the CDR3: TGTGCCAGCAGTTTCACTCCTCAATCTGGGGCCAACGTCCTGACTTTC. The full variable domain, completed using reference TRBV28 and TRBJ2-6, is DVKVTQSSRYLVKRTGEKVFLECVQDMDHENMFWYRQDPGLGLRLIYFSYDVKMKEKGDIPEGYSVSREKKERFSLILESASTNQTSMYLCASSFTPQSGANVLTFGAGSRLTVL.

The V gene is TRBV5-4, the J gene TRBJ2-3; D remains ambiguous. Germline V lookup: CDR1 SGHNT, CDR2 YYREEE (reference sequence). The CDR3 is 13 residues long. V was cut by 4 bases and J by 2 bases, with 8 bases left in between. This CDR3 is CASSQMTTDTQYF. For the CDR3, the DNA is TGTGCCAGCAGCCAAATGACCACAGATACGCAGTATTTT.

This clone was detected a few times. The genes are TRBV19 and TRBJ1-6, with D uncertain. From germline, CDR1 is LNHDA and CDR2 SQIVND (reference sequence). The ends were cut back, 7 bases at V and 10 bases at J, with 11 bases in the middle. This CDR3 has 12 residues. Written as DNA, the CDR3 is TGTGCCAGTACGGACCGCTTGTCACCCCTCCACTTT. Translated: CASTDRLSPLHF.

The V call is TRBV18, the J call TRBJ1-2; TRBD1 matches 9 bases. The V segment lost 2 bases and the J segment 6 bases; nucleotides outside the gene matches: 7. Germline CDR1 KGHSH, CDR2 LQKENI. The CDR3 has 15 amino acids. CDR3 bases: TGTGCCAGCTCACCAGGGACAGGGACATCCCATGGCTACACCTTC. It yields the protein CASSPGTGTSHGYTF.